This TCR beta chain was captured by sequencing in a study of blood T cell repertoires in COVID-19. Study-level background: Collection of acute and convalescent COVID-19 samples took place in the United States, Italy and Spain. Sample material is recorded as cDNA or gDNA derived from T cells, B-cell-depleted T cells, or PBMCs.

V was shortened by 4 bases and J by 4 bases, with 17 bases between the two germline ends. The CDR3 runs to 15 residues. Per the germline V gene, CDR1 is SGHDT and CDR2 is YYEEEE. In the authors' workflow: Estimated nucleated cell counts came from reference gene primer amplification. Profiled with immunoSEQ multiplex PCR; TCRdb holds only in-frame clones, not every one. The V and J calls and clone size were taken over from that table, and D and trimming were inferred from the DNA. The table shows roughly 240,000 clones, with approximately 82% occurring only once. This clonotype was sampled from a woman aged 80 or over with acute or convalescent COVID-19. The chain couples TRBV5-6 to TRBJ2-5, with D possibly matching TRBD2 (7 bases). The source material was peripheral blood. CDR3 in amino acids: CASSRGRGGPETQYF. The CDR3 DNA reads TGTGCCAGCAGCCGAGGTAGGGGGGGCCCAGAGACCCAGTACTTC.